This TCR beta chain was captured in a study of cytomegalovirus exposure and HLA in healthy donors. Primers: 60 Vbeta forward and 13 Jbeta reverse. Profiled with immunoSEQ multiplex PCR; TCRdb holds only in-frame clones, not every one. The repertoire table contains some 52,000 clones. Germline CDR1 MNHNS, CDR2 SASEGT. The CDR3 loop spans 14 amino acids. V gave up 6 bases and J gave up 4 bases; unmatched junction bases: 7. The sequenced sample consisted of PBMCs. This TCR derives from a woman aged 55-75 years in good health and CMV-seropositive. The rearrangement joins TRBV6-1 to TRBJ2-5, with 8 bases matching TRBD1. The CDR3 nucleotides read TGTGCCAGCAGCAAGGACAGGGCGGGAGAGACCCAGTACTTC. Its protein is CASSKDRAGETQYF.